This T cell receptor beta chain comes out of a study of regulatory T cells in long-lasting Graves disease. Both iRepertoire HTBI primers and Arm-PCR of CDR3 regions were used to build the TCR beta libraries. TCRdb re-analysed the multiplex PCR reads in MiXCR, keeping a single row per CDR3 protein. The sample has under 350,000 distinct CDR3 sequences; 22% are singletons. A remark on this clonotype: What it binds is unknown.

Time point denoted: persistent/refractory GD, antithyroid drugs over 5 years with positive TRAb. The TCR library used RNA extracted from PBMCs. Study results and caveats: More public clonotypes were shared by persistent patients (fewer than 3,000) than by new patients (roughly 910).

Deletions cut 5 bases from V and 0 bases from J, with 20 bases between. CDR3 length equals 18 residues. The germline V gene has CDR1 MDHEN and CDR2 SYDVKM. This specimen was peripheral blood mononuclear cells (PBMCs), taken when the disease was refractory, from a patient treated with antithyroid drugs. This TCR was recovered from a female donor with Graves disease. The rearrangement joins TRBV28 to TRBJ1-5; weak D call: TRBD1 (6 bases). The DNA of the CDR3 is TGTGCCAGCAGTGCAGACAGGAAACGGGTATATAGCAATCAGCCCCAGCATTTT. Protein sequence: CASSADRKRVYSNQPQHF.